Listed below are T cell receptor beta chains from one sample, sequenced in a study of blood T cell repertoires in COVID-19. Repertoires were generated with immunoSEQ multiplex PCR, while TCRdb's copy carries only in-frame clones and drops some. Among 200,000 or so clones listed, more than 85% were seen once. The sequenced sample consisted of peripheral blood. Every receptor here comes from a man aged 40-49 years with active or convalescent COVID-19. Both conserved end residues are part of each CDR3. D genes are given only for firm matches.

DNA	CDR3	J	D	V
TGCGCCAGCAGCTTGGGAGCTAGCGGAACAGATACGCAGTATTTT	CASSLGASGTDTQYF	TRBJ2-3	TRBD2	TRBV5-1
TGTGCCAGCAGTTACTCGTTGCGGAATTCACCCCTCCACTTT	CASSYSLRNSPLHF	TRBJ1-6	NA	TRBV6-5
TGCGCCAGCAGCCTGACAGGGGATGAGGGCTACACCTTC	CASSLTGDEGYTF	TRBJ1-2	TRBD1	TRBV5-1
TGTGCCAGCAGCTTGGAGGGACACTCCTACGAGCAGTACTTC	CASSLEGHSYEQYF	TRBJ2-7	NA	TRBV5-5
TGTGCCAGCAGGCTGGGACAGGGATACGTTGAAGCTTTCTTT	CASRLGQGYVEAFF	TRBJ1-1	TRBD1	TRBV28
TGTGCCAGCAGTTTATCTTGGACAGGGAGTGAAAAACTGTTTTTT	CASSLSWTGSEKLFF	TRBJ1-4	TRBD1	TRBV27
TGCGCCAGCAGCCACACTAGCGGCAAGCAAGAGACCCAGTACTTC	CASSHTSGKQETQYF	TRBJ2-5	TRBD2	TRBV5-1
TGTGCCAGCAGTGAAGCGCGACTAGCGGGAAGGGGCTCCTACAATGAGCAGTTCTTC	CASSEARLAGRGSYNEQFF	TRBJ2-1	TRBD2	TRBV6-1
TGTGCCACCAGTGATACCGGGACTAGCTCCGAGCAGTACTTC	CATSDTGTSSEQYF	TRBJ2-7	TRBD2	TRBV24-1
TGTGCCTTCGACCGGGACAGGGTAAGATACGAGCAGTACTTC	CAFDRDRVRYEQYF	TRBJ2-7	TRBD1	TRBV30